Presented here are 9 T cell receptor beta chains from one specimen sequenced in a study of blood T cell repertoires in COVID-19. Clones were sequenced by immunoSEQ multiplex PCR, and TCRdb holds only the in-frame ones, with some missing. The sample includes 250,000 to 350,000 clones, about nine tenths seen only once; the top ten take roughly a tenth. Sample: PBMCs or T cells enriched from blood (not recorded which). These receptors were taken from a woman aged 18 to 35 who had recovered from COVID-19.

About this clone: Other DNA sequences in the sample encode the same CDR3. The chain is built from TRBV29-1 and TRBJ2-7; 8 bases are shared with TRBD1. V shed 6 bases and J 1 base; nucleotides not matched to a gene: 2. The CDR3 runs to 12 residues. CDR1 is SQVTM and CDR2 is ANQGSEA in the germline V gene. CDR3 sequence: CSVGQGSYEQYF. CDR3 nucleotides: TGCAGCGTCGGACAGGGATCCTACGAGCAGTACTTC.

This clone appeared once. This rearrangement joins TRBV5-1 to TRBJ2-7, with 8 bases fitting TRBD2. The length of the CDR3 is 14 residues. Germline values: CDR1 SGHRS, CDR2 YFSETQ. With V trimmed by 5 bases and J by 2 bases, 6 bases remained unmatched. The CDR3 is CASRDSGNPYEQYF. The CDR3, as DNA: TGCGCCAGCAGGGATAGCGGGAATCCCTACGAGCAGTACTTC.

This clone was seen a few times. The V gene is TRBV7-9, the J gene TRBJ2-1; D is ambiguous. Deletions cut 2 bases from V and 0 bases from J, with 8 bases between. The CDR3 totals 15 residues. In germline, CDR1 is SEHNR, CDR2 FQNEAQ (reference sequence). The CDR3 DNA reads TGTGCCAGCAGCTTAATGGCGGCCTCCTACAATGAGCAGTTCTTC. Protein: CASSLMAASYNEQFF.

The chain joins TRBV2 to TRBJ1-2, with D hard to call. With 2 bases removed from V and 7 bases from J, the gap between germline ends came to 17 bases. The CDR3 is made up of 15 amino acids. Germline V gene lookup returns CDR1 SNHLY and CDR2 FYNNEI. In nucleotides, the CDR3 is TGTGCCAGCAGTGAAATCCGGGGAGGACGGGGTGGCTACACCTTC. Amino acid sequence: CASSEIRGGRGGYTF.

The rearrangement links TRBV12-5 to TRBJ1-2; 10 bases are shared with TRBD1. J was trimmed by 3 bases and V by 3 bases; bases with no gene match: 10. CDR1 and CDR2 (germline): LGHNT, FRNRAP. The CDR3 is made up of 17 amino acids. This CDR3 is CASGFSPGTGEHYGYTF. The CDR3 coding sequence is TGTGCTAGTGGTTTCTCCCCCGGGACAGGGGAACACTATGGCTACACCTTC.

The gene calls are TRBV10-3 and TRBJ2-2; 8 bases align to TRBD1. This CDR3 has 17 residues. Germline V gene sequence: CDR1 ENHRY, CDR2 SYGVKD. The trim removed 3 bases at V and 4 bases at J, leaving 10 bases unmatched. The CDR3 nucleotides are TGTGCCATCAGTGATAATGTCGGACAGGGAGGCACCGGGGAGCTGTTTTTT. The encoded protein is CAISDNVGQGGTGELFF.

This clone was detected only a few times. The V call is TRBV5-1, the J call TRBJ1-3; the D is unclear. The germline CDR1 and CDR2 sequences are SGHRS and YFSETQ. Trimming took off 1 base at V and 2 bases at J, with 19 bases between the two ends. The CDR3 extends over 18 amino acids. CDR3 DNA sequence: TGCGCCAGCAGCTTGTATGACTCCGGAGCATCGCCTGGAAACACCATATATTTT. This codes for CASSLYDSGASPGNTIYF.

The CDR3 loop reads CASSLGLAGVAYEQYF. In DNA, the CDR3 is TGTGCCAGCAGCTTGGGACTAGCGGGAGTAGCCTACGAGCAGTACTTC. The chain couples TRBV5-5 to TRBJ2-7, with TRBD2 identical over 12 bases. The length of the CDR3 is 16 residues. Germline loops: CDR1 SGHKS, CDR2 YYEKEE (reference sequence). The V and J ends lost 0 bases and 2 bases, in that order; junction bases with no gene match: 3.

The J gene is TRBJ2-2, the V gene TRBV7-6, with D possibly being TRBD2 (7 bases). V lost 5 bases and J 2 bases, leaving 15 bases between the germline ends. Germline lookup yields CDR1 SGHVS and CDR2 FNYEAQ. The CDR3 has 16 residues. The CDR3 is CASSRAGAYNTGELFF. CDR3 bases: TGTGCCAGCAGCAGGGCGGGGGCATATAACACCGGGGAGCTGTTTTTT.